This record concerns one T cell receptor (beta chain) sequence. The data belong to a study of OX40 agonist ivuxolimab in advanced cancers. Study summary: Patients in dose escalation had liver, melanoma, kidney or head and neck cancers.

Using immunoSEQ multiplex PCR, the repertoire was profiled, and TCRdb retains in-frame clones only, with some absent. The data show roughly 71,000 clones, 85% seen once. CDR1 is LGHNA, CDR2 YSLEER, per germline. The CDR3 totals 16 residues. V shed 2 bases, J shed 5 bases, and the junction held 10 bases outside the gene matches. Sequenced here: CD4+ or CD8+ T cells sorted from blood, sampled in a trial of the OX40 agonist ivuxolimab. The clonotype originates from an adult with an advanced solid tumor such as melanoma, head and neck, liver or kidney cancer. The chain carries TRBV4-3 and TRBJ1-2, with TRBD1 matching over 8 bases. The CDR3 sequence: CASSQLLGQGGYGYTF. For the CDR3, the DNA is TGCGCCAGCAGCCAACTCCTTGGACAGGGAGGATATGGCTACACCTTC.